The clone carrying this TCR beta chain was found many times. Its antigen is as yet unknown. The entry originates in a study of beta chain features in type 1 diabetes. The entirety of the isolated RNA underwent reverse transcription, so expressed TCRB transcripts were sequenced. Average reads for naive, central memory and regulatory T cell samples were roughly 3.5 million. Repertoires were generated with immunoSEQ multiplex PCR, while TCRdb's copy carries only in-frame clones and drops some. The sample has 95,000 to 150,000 clones; 15% to 20% are singletons. CDR3 length equals 14 residues. With 6 bases removed from V and 2 bases from J, the gap between germline ends came to 8 bases. The V gene's germline CDR1 is ENHRY and CDR2 SYGVKD. In total, each donor contributed a single heparinised blood draw that averaged approximately 120 mL. General observations from the study: When Type 1 diabetes patients were examined, their TCRB CDR3s proved moderately but significantly shorter in all four CD4+ subsets. The naive, central memory and Treg TCRB repertoires showed an apparent similarity that was greater among patients than among healthy donors. A pattern of fewer insertions and more deletions at VDJ junctions was seen in type 1 diabetes patients.

The sequencing sample was made of central memory CD4+ T cells from blood. This TCR was sampled from a man aged 25 to 40 with type 1 diabetes. V gene TRBV10-3 combines with J gene TRBJ2-6; D call uncertain. CDR3 bases: TGTGCCATCAGGCCTGGGCCTGGGGCCAACGTCCTGACTTTC. This translates into CAIRPGPGANVLTF.